This TCR beta chain derives from a study of T cells after yellow fever vaccination (dated by TCRdb to the late 2010s). With regard to the full study: The SMART-Seq v4 Ultra Low Input RNA kit was used to prepare libraries from fractions with low cell numbers. Bulk TCR alpha and beta repertoires were sequenced longitudinally to track T-cell clones before and after primary and booster YFV17D yellow fever vaccination. Blood was collected at multiple timepoints before and after primary and secondary immunization, and bulk PBMC replicates and cell subsets were isolated. Two healthy male donors, one aged 18 to 30 and one aged 30 to 40 years, made up the cohort.

TCR cDNA was synthesized by 5'RACE template switching, which introduced a universal primer site and unique molecular identifiers. Priming of cDNA synthesis was performed from both the TCR alpha and TCR beta constant segments. Library amplification involved two PCR steps, and the second step added sample barcodes and sequencing adapters. Sequencing of libraries was performed on Illumina HiSeq 2500 (2x100 bp) or NovaSeq (2x150 bp). The authors' analysis ran thus. MIGEC handled demultiplexing of reads and collapsing into UMI consensus sequences, while MiXCR performed V(D)J alignment. Using edgeR on replicate PBMC samples, clonotypes were called vaccine-responding if FDR was below 0.01 and the log2 fold change was above 5 up to day 15. Each bulk clonotype was labeled CD4 or CD8 based on which sequenced repertoire, CD4 or CD8, contained the clonotype at higher abundance. Starting from the raw public reads, TCRdb applied fastp trimming at Q25, assembled clones with MiXCR and retained in-frame beta chains. Rows are unified per CDR3 protein, each entry keeping the most common DNA and genes. TCRdb assigned the V and J calls; the authors' analysis was not used. The sample has hundreds of thousands of distinct CDR3 sequences on record, about 12% of them singletons. The ten largest clones take up 14% to 15% of the sample.

The treatment or condition tag for this specimen amounts to: live attenuated yellow fever vaccine strain. Two biological replicates of bulk PBMCs were collected at each blood-draw timepoint. PBMCs were isolated from peripheral blood using a standard Ficoll-Paque protocol. RNA was extracted with TriZol from bulk PBMCs, CD4 and CD8 fractions, and dextramer-positive and dextramer-negative fractions. The paper's findings and limits, for the study overall: FACS-sorted repertoires could contain abundant contaminating clonotypes from the bulk population, so computational filtering was required. Compared with the primary T-cell response, the secondary T-cell response was faster but weaker, reaching its peak on day 5 rather than on day 15. After the booster, most clones that had expanded after primary vaccination were detected again (around 96% of CD4 and 88% of CD8), suggesting broad maintenance of memory. Because the study included only a couple of donors, the extent to which the findings can be generalized is limited. A small share of clonotypes was detected in both CD4 and CD8 compartments, with the overlap likely arising from convergent recombination.

The CDR3 spans 13 residues, from the cysteine through the phenylalanine. Just CDR3 DNA is preserved here, 39 bases in frame from base 1. CDR1 and CDR2, per the germline V gene, are SQVTM and ANQGSEA. Trimming costs V 3 bases and J 4 bases, and their ends lie 13 bases apart. This clonotype came up many times. Its binding antigen is unknown. Base-call qualities are not available, and no considerably larger clone is one nucleotide away. This receptor was obtained from a man aged 25 to 40 who received the YFV17D yellow fever vaccine. This chain joins TRBV29-1 to TRBJ2-7; the D gene assignment is ambiguous. The sample in question was PBMCs, obtained on the day of the yellow fever booster vaccination. The CDR3 has the sequence CSVDQGIGYEQYF. At the DNA level, the sequence is TGCAGCGTTGATCAAGGAATCGGATACGAGCAGTACTTC.